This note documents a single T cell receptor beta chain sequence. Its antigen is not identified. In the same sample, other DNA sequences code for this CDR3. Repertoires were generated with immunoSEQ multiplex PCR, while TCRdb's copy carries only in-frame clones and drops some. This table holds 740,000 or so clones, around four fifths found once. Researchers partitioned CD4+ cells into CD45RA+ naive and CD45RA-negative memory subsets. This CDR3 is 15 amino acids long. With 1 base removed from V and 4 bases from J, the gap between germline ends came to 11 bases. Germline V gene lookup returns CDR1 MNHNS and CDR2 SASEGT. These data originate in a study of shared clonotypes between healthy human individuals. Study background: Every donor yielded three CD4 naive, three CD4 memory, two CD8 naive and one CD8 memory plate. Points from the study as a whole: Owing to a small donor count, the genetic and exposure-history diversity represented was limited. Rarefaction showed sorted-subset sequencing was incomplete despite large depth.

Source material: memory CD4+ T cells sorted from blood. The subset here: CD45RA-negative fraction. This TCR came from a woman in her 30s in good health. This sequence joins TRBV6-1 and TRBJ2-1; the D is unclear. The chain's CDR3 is CASSEGRLEYNEQFF. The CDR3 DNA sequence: TGTGCCAGCAGTGAAGGGCGCCTAGAATACAATGAGCAGTTCTTC.